The 27 T cell receptor beta chains below were found in one sample sequenced in a study of TIL therapy for anti-PD-1-resistant metastatic lung cancer. The immunoSEQ assay was v3. Profiled with immunoSEQ multiplex PCR; TCRdb holds only in-frame clones, not every one. The sample has about 50,000 clones, 80% to 90% seen once. Documented time point: pre-treatment sample, taken before nivolumab and TIL therapy. The sequenced sample was blood, obtained at baseline. The receptors shown here come from a person aged 25-79 years with non-small cell lung cancer.

This chain uses TRBV6-6 with TRBJ2-7; perhaps TRBD1 as D (6 bases). Germline lookup yields CDR1 MNHNY and CDR2 SVGAGI (reference sequence). The CDR3 is 14 residues long. The V and J ends lost 1 base and 3 bases respectively, with 10 bases between them. The CDR3 bases are TGTGCCAGCAGTTACTTTGTACAGGGCTACGAGCAGTACTTC. Translated: CASSYFVQGYEQYF.

J is TRBJ2-7 and V is TRBV11-2; D remains unclear. V was trimmed by 6 bases and J by 2 bases, leaving 5 bases between them. Germline-derived CDR1 and CDR2 are SGHAT and FQNNGV. The CDR3 totals 11 residues. The chain's CDR3 is CASRGPYEQYF. For the CDR3, the DNA is TGTGCCAGCAGGGGCCCCTACGAGCAGTACTTC.

This chain uses TRBV5-6 with TRBJ1-4; perhaps TRBD1 as D (5 bases). Trimming took off 4 bases at V and 0 bases at J, with 10 bases between the two ends. Germline loops: CDR1 SGHDT, CDR2 YYEEEE. The CDR3 is 15 residues long. CDR3 region: CASSEQGATNEKLFF. The DNA of the CDR3 is TGTGCCAGCAGCGAGCAGGGAGCAACTAATGAAAAACTGTTTTTT.

The chain couples TRBV4-3 to TRBJ1-1; tentatively, D is TRBD1 (5 bases). V lost 1 base and J 1 base, leaving 13 bases between the germline ends. The CDR3 spans 16 residues. Germline assignment: CDR1 LGHNA and CDR2 YSLEER. CDR3 loop: CASSQGRAGPNTEAFF. CDR3 in DNA: TGCGCCAGCAGCCAAGGTCGGGCAGGGCCGAACACTGAAGCTTTCTTT.

The CDR3 spells CASSPGTGALSGYGYTF. The DNA of the CDR3 is TGTGCCAGCAGTCCCGGGACAGGGGCCCTAAGTGGCTATGGCTACACCTTC. J is TRBJ1-2 and V is TRBV7-9; TRBD1 agrees at 10 bases. This CDR3 spans 17 amino acids. The V gene end was trimmed by 6 bases and the J gene end by 4 bases; junction bases not matched to a gene: 14. In germline, CDR1 is SEHNR, CDR2 FQNEAQ (reference sequence).

This clone has just a few counts. This chain links TRBV6-4 with TRBJ1-5; unclear D gene. CDR1 is MRHNA, CDR2 SNTAGT, per germline. The CDR3 extends over 10 amino acids. Trimming took off 8 bases at V and 6 bases at J, with 5 bases between the two ends. The CDR3: CASVCQPQHF. The CDR3 DNA follows: TGTGCCAGCGTATGTCAGCCCCAGCATTTT.

This clone showed up just once. The chain recombines TRBV24-1 with TRBJ1-5; 7 nucleotides match TRBD1. The junction had 2 bases not matched to a gene; V was cut back by 5 bases and J by 5 bases. Germline V CDR1 and CDR2: KGHDR, SFDVKD. This CDR3 is built from 13 residues. The CDR3 protein is CATSGDSYQPQHF. CDR3 DNA: TGTGCCACCAGTGGGGACAGCTATCAGCCCCAGCATTTT.

This chain joins TRBV10-3 and TRBJ2-7; no firm D call. This CDR3 has 12 residues. CDR1 and CDR2 (germline): ENHRY, SYGVKD. Trimming took off 6 bases at V and 2 bases at J, with 8 bases between the two ends. CDR3 sequence: CAISPGAYEQYF. CDR3 bases: TGTGCCATCAGCCCCGGAGCCTACGAGCAGTACTTC.

The chain is built from TRBV7-8 and TRBJ2-7; a possible D gene is TRBD2 (5 bases). The germline gives CDR1 SGHVS, CDR2 FQNEAQ. This CDR3 is built from 15 residues. Trimming removed 5 bases at V and 1 base at J, with 15 bases between. The CDR3 sequence is CASSHRGPGSYEQYF. The CDR3 DNA sequence: TGTGCCAGCAGCCATAGAGGGCCAGGATCCTACGAGCAGTACTTC.

The chain uses TRBV4-3 and TRBJ1-2; possible D gene TRBD1, 5 bases. This CDR3 has 14 amino acids. Per the germline V gene, CDR1 is LGHNA and CDR2 is YSLEER. The V end was cut by 1 base, the J end by 7 bases, with 13 bases between. In nucleotides, the CDR3 is TGCGCCAGCAGCCAAGGTGTGGGGGGACTTGGCTACACCTTC. Translation gives CASSQGVGGLGYTF.

This clone was detected only once. The V gene is TRBV7-9, the J gene TRBJ2-7; 7 nucleotides match TRBD1. The CDR3 length is 14 residues. V gave up 7 bases and J gave up 3 bases; unmatched junction bases: 9. Germline V gene data show CDR1 as SEHNR and CDR2 as FQNEAQ (reference sequence). CDR3: CASNVQGFSYEQYF. CDR3 nucleotide sequence: TGTGCCAGCAACGTACAGGGGTTCAGCTACGAGCAGTACTTC.

The chain carries TRBV6-4 and TRBJ2-3; D may be TRBD2 (6 bases). Germline CDR1 MRHNA, CDR2 SNTAGT. The CDR3 is 15 residues long. Trimming removed 3 bases from V and 0 bases from J, with 10 bases in between. CDR3 sequence reads: CASSESSGSTDTQYF. CDR3 DNA: TGTGCCAGCAGTGAGAGTAGCGGTAGCACAGATACGCAGTATTTT.

The chain uses TRBV6-5 and TRBJ2-5; weak D call: TRBD2 (5 bases). Germline V gives CDR1 MNHEY, CDR2 SVGAGI. The CDR3 runs 14 residues. Deletions cut 2 bases from V and 0 bases from J, with 7 bases between. CDR3 coding DNA: TGTGCCAGCAGTTACGGAGGATACCAAGAGACCCAGTACTTC. As protein: CASSYGGYQETQYF.

V gene TRBV14 combines with J gene TRBJ2-7; 8 bases line up with TRBD1. CDR1 and CDR2 from the germline V gene are SGHDN and FVKESK. This CDR3 comprises 15 residues. The J segment lost 2 bases and the V segment lost 2 bases, leaving 5 bases of the junction unmatched. CDR3 sequence reads: CASSQRTGRPYEQYF. CDR3 nucleotides: TGTGCCAGCAGCCAAAGGACAGGGAGACCCTACGAGCAGTACTTC.

Turning to this clone: The germline gene is not matched at one end of the junction; a read error may be the cause. The CDR3 protein is CASSSAVTGDTEAFF. In nucleotides, the CDR3 is TGTGCCAGCAGCTCCGCCGTTACAGGGGACACCGAAGCTTTCTTT. The V call is TRBV7-9, the J call TRBJ1-1; 7 bases fit TRBD1. The V gene's germline CDR1 is SEHNR and CDR2 FQNEAQ (reference sequence). The CDR3 extends over 15 amino acids.

This clone was seen more than once but under ten times. Here the CDR3 DNA reads TGTGCCAGCAGCGGAGCGGGAGACCACAATGAGCAGTTCTTC. Residues: CASSGAGDHNEQFF. V is TRBV6-2 or TRBV6-3 and J is TRBJ2-1; TRBD2 matches at 8 bases. Germline V gives CDR1 MNHEY, CDR2 SVGEGT. CDR3 length equals 14 residues. With V trimmed by 6 bases and J by 5 bases, 6 bases remained unmatched.

The table lists this clone with a count of one. The J gene is TRBJ2-5, the V gene TRBV4-2; D unclear. This CDR3 region has 15 residues. Per the germline V gene, CDR1 is LGHNA and CDR2 is YNFKEQ. With 1 base removed from V and 1 base from J, the gap between germline ends came to 10 bases. CDR3 DNA: TGTGCCAGCAGCCAAGGAAGGCAGTTCCAAGAGACCCAGTACTTC. Its protein product is CASSQGRQFQETQYF.

The V gene is TRBV7-2, the J gene TRBJ2-1, with 8 bases matching TRBD2. Germline trimming cut 5 bases from V and 3 bases from J; bases unmatched to any gene: 6. Per germline, CDR1 SGHTA and CDR2 FQGNSA. This CDR3 region has 15 residues. CDR3 region: CASSITGTSYNEQFF. The CDR3 region has the DNA TGTGCCAGCAGCATAACCGGGACTAGCTACAATGAGCAGTTCTTC.

The chain recombines TRBV9 with TRBJ2-1; 8 nucleotides match TRBD2. With V trimmed by 0 bases and J by 0 bases, 8 bases remained unmatched. The CDR3 is 18 residues long. Germline V gene sequence: CDR1 SGDLS, CDR2 YYNGEE. The CDR3 DNA is TGTGCCAGCAGCGTAGCTTCCCTAGCGGGCCTCTCCTACAATGAGCAGTTCTTC. Its protein product is CASSVASLAGLSYNEQFF. The full variable domain, with the rest looked up from reference TRBV9 and TRBJ2-1, is DSGVTQTPKHLITATGQRVTLRCSPRSGDLSVYWYQQSLDQGLQFLIQYYNGEERAKGNILERFSAQQFPDLHSELNLSSLELGDSALYFCASSVASLAGLSYNEQFFGPGTRLTVL.

The genes are TRBV4-1 and TRBJ1-4; tentatively, D is TRBD1 (5 bases). Looked up from germline, CDR1 is MGHRA and CDR2 is YSYEKL. V lost 0 bases to trimming and J lost 0 bases, with 17 bases between them. The CDR3 is 19 amino acids. The CDR3 reads CASSQEMGTVISTNEKLFF. CDR3 nucleotides: TGCGCCAGCAGCCAAGAGATGGGGACGGTGATCTCAACTAATGAAAAACTGTTTTTT.

This clone was seen a few times. This chain uses TRBV2 with TRBJ1-6, with D uncertain. Trimming left V 7 bases short and J 5 bases short, with 9 bases between. Germline CDR1 and CDR2: SNHLY and FYNNEI. The CDR3 consists of 13 residues. The CDR3 region is CASTGVNNSPLHF. The CDR3 DNA is TGTGCCAGCACTGGGGTCAATAATTCACCCCTCCACTTT.

The rearrangement joins TRBV6-5 to TRBJ1-2, with TRBD1 matching 7 bases. V lost 3 bases, J lost 7 bases, and 5 bases stayed unmatched. Germline V gene sequence: CDR1 MNHEY, CDR2 SVGAGI. This CDR3 is built from 13 residues. This chain's CDR3 is CASSYPAGGGYTF. In nucleotides, the CDR3 is TGTGCCAGCAGTTATCCGGCAGGGGGTGGCTACACCTTC.

The V gene is TRBV24-1, the J gene TRBJ1-1; the D gene is possibly TRBD1 (5 bases). Germline loops: CDR1 KGHDR, CDR2 SFDVKD. The CDR3 loop spans 12 amino acids. Trimming removed 6 bases from V and 9 bases from J, with 13 bases in between. The CDR3 sequence: CATSSAGGKAFF. The CDR3 DNA reads TGTGCCACCAGTTCCGCGGGGGGGAAAGCTTTCTTT.

The rearrangement joins TRBV11-3 to TRBJ2-5; tentative D call: TRBD1 (5 bases). CDR1 and CDR2 (germline): SGHNT, YENEEA. This CDR3 has 13 residues. Trimming cost V 5 bases and J 5 bases, with 12 bases left between them. The CDR3 spells CASSPGRVETQYF. DNA of the CDR3: TGTGCCAGCAGCCCAGGGCGTGTTGAGACCCAGTACTTC. Supplemented by reference TRBV11-3 and TRBJ2-5, the full variable domain reads EAGVVQSPRYKIIEKKQPVAFWCNPISGHNTLYWYLQNLGQGPELLIRYENEEAVDDSQLPKDRFSAERLKGVDSTLKIQPAELGDSAVYLCASSPGRVETQYFGPGTRLLVL.

CDR3 DNA sequence: TGTGCCAGCTTAACGGACAGGAAGACAGATACGCAGTATTTT. It is translated as CASLTDRKTDTQYF. This chain joins TRBV28 and TRBJ2-3, with TRBD1 identical over 7 bases. The V segment lost 8 bases and the J segment 3 bases; nucleotides outside the gene matches: 8. Germline V gene lookup returns CDR1 MDHEN and CDR2 SYDVKM. The CDR3 has 14 amino acids.

This rearrangement joins TRBV7-2 to TRBJ2-3; 13 bases match TRBD2. The J segment lost 1 base and the V segment lost 4 bases, leaving 2 bases of the junction unmatched. CDR1 SGHTA and CDR2 FQGNSA come from the germline V gene. The CDR3 is made up of 16 amino acids. The DNA of the CDR3 is TGTGCCAGCAGCTCGGGGACTAGCGGGGGCACAGATACGCAGTATTTT. The encoded protein is CASSSGTSGGTDTQYF.

This clone came up a few times. The chain couples TRBV2 to TRBJ1-4; 10 bases map to TRBD1. This CDR3 spans 14 amino acids. Unmatched junction bases numbered 5, after V lost 5 bases and J lost 8 bases. Looked up from germline, CDR1 is SNHLY and CDR2 is FYNNEI. The CDR3 region is CASSQDRGREKLFF. CDR3 DNA sequence: TGTGCCAGCAGTCAGGACAGGGGGAGGGAAAAACTGTTTTTT. The whole variable domain, remainder taken from reference TRBV2 and TRBJ1-4, is EPEVTQTPSHQVTQMGQEVILRCVPISNHLYFYWYRQILGQKVEFLVSFYNNEISEKSEIFDDQFSVERPDGSNFTLKIRSTKLEDSAMYFCASSQDRGREKLFFGSGTQLSVL.